What follows are 22 T cell receptor beta chains derived from one specimen sequenced in a study of T cell clones after liver transplantation. Clones were sequenced by immunoSEQ multiplex PCR, and TCRdb holds only the in-frame ones, with some missing. There are more than 45,000 clones in the sample; less than 85% occur only once, and approximately 2.8% lies in the top ten. Sequences were derived from CD4+ T cells from blood, sampled at the approximately 15-month timepoint. The receptors originated from a human patient who received a liver transplant. Part of the T cells may come from the graft donor.

The sample holds a few counts of this clone. The gene calls are TRBV7-9 and TRBJ2-1; 8 nucleotides line up with TRBD2. The CDR3 has 18 amino acids. Germline V gene lookup returns CDR1 SEHNR and CDR2 FQNEAQ (reference sequence). V lost 5 bases, J lost 7 bases, and 19 bases stayed unmatched. CDR3 loop: CASSPPFRLAGRGNEQFF. The CDR3 DNA reads TGTGCCAGCAGCCCCCCCTTTCGATTAGCGGGAAGGGGGAATGAGCAGTTCTTC. Filled out from reference TRBV7-9 and TRBJ2-1, the complete variable domain reads DTGVSQNPRHKITKRGQNVTFRCDPISEHNRLYWYRQTLGQGPEFLTYFQNEAQLEKSRLLSDRFSAERPKGSFSTLEIQRTEQGDSAMYLCASSPPFRLAGRGNEQFFGPGTRLTVL.

The rearrangement uses TRBV5-4 and TRBJ1-2, with D possibly being TRBD1 (6 bases). The CDR3 totals 17 residues. Germline V gene lookup returns CDR1 SGHNT and CDR2 YYREEE (reference sequence). Trimming removed 0 bases at V and 6 bases at J, with 21 bases between. This CDR3 is CASSLDGIYRGRDGYTF. In nucleotides, the CDR3 is TGTGCCAGCAGCTTGGACGGCATTTATCGGGGGCGAGATGGCTACACCTTC.

This clone has a handful of counts. V and J are TRBV27 and TRBJ2-1; D is perhaps TRBD1 (5 bases). Looked up from germline, CDR1 is MNHEY and CDR2 is SMNVEV (reference sequence). The V end lost 2 bases, the J end lost 0 bases, and 14 bases lay between the germline ends. The CDR3 sequence is 17 residues long. The CDR3: CASSLTGPQGSYNEQFF. The CDR3 DNA is TGTGCCAGCAGTTTAACAGGTCCCCAGGGCTCCTACAATGAGCAGTTCTTC.

The gene calls are TRBV18 and TRBJ2-7; the match to TRBD1 covers 8 bases. Germline V gene sequence: CDR1 KGHSH, CDR2 LQKENI. The junction had 3 bases not matched to a gene; V was cut back by 3 bases and J by 5 bases. CDR3 length: 13 amino acids. Here the CDR3 reads CASSPGQVNEQYF. In DNA, the CDR3 is TGTGCCAGCTCACCGGGACAGGTCAACGAGCAGTACTTC.

This chain joins TRBV6-5 and TRBJ1-2; a weak D match, TRBD1 (5 bases). Per germline, CDR1 MNHEY and CDR2 SVGAGI. The germline V and J ends were trimmed by 7 bases and 5 bases, with 11 bases remaining between them. The CDR3 is 12 residues long. The CDR3 here is CASKGPGYGYTF. The CDR3 bases are TGTGCCAGCAAGGGGCCCGGGTATGGCTACACCTTC.

This clone has more than one count but fewer than ten. This rearrangement joins TRBV11-2 to TRBJ2-2, with a weak D call TRBD1 (6 bases). CDR1 and CDR2 (germline): SGHAT, FQNNGV. The CDR3 has 11 residues. V dropped 8 bases and J dropped 7 bases, with 8 bases sitting between them. The CDR3 DNA follows: TGTGCCAGCCAGGGGTTCGGGGAGCTGTTTTTT. Its translation is CASQGFGELFF.

The V gene is TRBV5-6, the J gene TRBJ1-5, with TRBD1 matching over 8 bases. Per germline, CDR1 SGHDT and CDR2 YYEEEE. Trimming removed 0 bases from V and 4 bases from J; junction bases left unmatched: 3. The CDR3 contains 15 residues. The CDR3 coding sequence is TGTGCCAGCAGCTTGGGACAGGGGAGGAATCAGCCCCAGCATTTT. This codes for CASSLGQGRNQPQHF.

The gene calls are TRBV18 and TRBJ1-1; D not certain. The CDR3 spans 15 residues. CDR1 KGHSH and CDR2 LQKENI come from the germline V gene. V lost 3 bases and J lost 5, with 16 bases in between. The CDR3 DNA is TGTGCCAGCTCACCCCCTTCGGGGTTCGAAACTGAAGCTTTCTTT. Translating it yields CASSPPSGFETEAFF.

The rearrangement links TRBV4-3 to TRBJ2-2; 8 bases are shared with TRBD2. Germline V gene data show CDR1 as LGHNA and CDR2 as YSLEER. The CDR3 extends over 18 amino acids. J was trimmed by 0 bases and V by 0 bases; bases with no gene match: 6. As DNA, the CDR3 is TGCGCCAGCAGCCAAGATCCCTTGACTAGCGCGAACACCGGGGAGCTGTTTTTT. It encodes CASSQDPLTSANTGELFF.

This clone has only a few counts. CDR3 amino acids: CASRTEYPSTDTQYF. CDR3 nucleotide sequence: TGTGCCAGTAGGACAGAGTATCCTAGCACAGATACGCAGTATTTT. V usage is TRBV19 and J usage is TRBJ2-3; possible D gene TRBD1, 5 bases. This CDR3 spans 15 amino acids. From germline, CDR1 is LNHDA and CDR2 SQIVND (reference sequence). The V end was cut by 6 bases, the J end by 0 bases, with 13 bases between.

V gene TRBV29-1 combines with J gene TRBJ2-5, with D unclear. The V gene's germline CDR1 is SQVTM and CDR2 ANQGSEA. The CDR3 sequence is 13 residues long. The germline V and J ends were trimmed by 4 bases and 5 bases, with 14 bases remaining between them. CDR3 residues: CSVGGHGRETQYF. In DNA form, the CDR3 reads TGCAGCGTTGGAGGTCATGGTCGGGAGACCCAGTACTTC. The variable domain in full, completed from reference TRBV29-1 and TRBJ2-5, reads SAVISQKPSRDICQRGTSLTIQCQVDSQVTMMFWYRQQPGQSLTLIATANQGSEATYESGFVIDKFPISRPNLTFSTLTVSNMSPEDSSIYLCSVGGHGRETQYFGPGTRLLVL.

V and J are TRBV7-2 and TRBJ1-1; no clear D gene. Germline-derived CDR1 and CDR2 are SGHTA and FQGNSA. V lost 1 base to trimming and J lost 4 bases, with 13 bases between them. The CDR3 has 15 amino acids. The CDR3 DNA is TGTGCCAGCAGCTTAGATGGAAGGAGGCCCACTGAAGCTTTCTTT. It codes for CASSLDGRRPTEAFF. Full variable domain (outside the CDR3, taken from reference TRBV7-2 and TRBJ1-1): GAGVSQSPSNKVTEKGKDVELRCDPISGHTALYWYRQSLGQGLEFLIYFQGNSAPDKSGLPSDRFSAERTGGSVSTLTIQRTQQEDSAVYLCASSLDGRRPTEAFFGQGTRLTVV.

This clone appeared many times. J is TRBJ1-6 and V is TRBV27; 7 nucleotides agree with TRBD1. CDR1 and CDR2 from the germline V gene are MNHEY and SMNVEV (reference sequence). The CDR3 runs 16 residues. The junction had 6 bases not matched to a gene; V was cut back by 2 bases and J by 5 bases. DNA for the CDR3: TGTGCCAGCAGTTTAACGGGGACAGCCAATAATTCACCCCTCCACTTT. It encodes CASSLTGTANNSPLHF.

The chain uses TRBV6-1 and TRBJ1-5; TRBD1 aligns across 10 bases. After removal of 7 bases from V and 6 bases from J, the junction contained 9 bases not matched to a gene. The germline V gene has CDR1 MNHNS and CDR2 SASEGT. The CDR3 sequence is 15 residues long. In nucleotides, the CDR3 is TGTGCCAGCATTTCCGGGACAGGGGCAGGTCAGCCCCAGCATTTT. This encodes CASISGTGAGQPQHF.

The chain couples TRBV2 to TRBJ2-1; D is uncertain. The CDR3 has 11 amino acids. The V gene lost 6 bases and the J gene lost 8 bases, with 8 bases spanning the gap. Germline V gives CDR1 SNHLY, CDR2 FYNNEI. The CDR3 region is CASRPSDEQFF. CDR3 in DNA: TGTGCCAGCAGACCTAGTGATGAGCAGTTCTTC.

The chain combines TRBV14 with TRBJ1-4, with a weak D call TRBD1 (6 bases). Germline-derived CDR1 and CDR2 are SGHDN and FVKESK. V lost 0 bases to trimming and J lost 11 bases, with 10 bases between them. The CDR3 length is 13 residues. CDR3 loop: CASSQEGQGKLFF. Written as DNA, the CDR3 is TGTGCCAGCAGCCAAGAAGGCCAGGGGAAACTGTTTTTT.

V usage is TRBV7-2 and J usage is TRBJ2-1, with 10 bases that match TRBD2. The CDR3 consists of 15 residues. V dropped 5 bases and J dropped 6; count of bases not matched to a gene: 7. The germline gives CDR1 SGHTA, CDR2 FQGNSA. CDR3 region: CASSPRTSGGNEQFF. The DNA for the CDR3 is TGTGCCAGCAGCCCGCGGACTAGCGGAGGCAATGAGCAGTTCTTC.

V and J are TRBV6-1 and TRBJ2-1, with 9 bases that match TRBD2. Germline loops: CDR1 MNHNS, CDR2 SASEGT. The CDR3 consists of 14 residues. V trimming: 3 bases; J trimming: 9 bases; junction bases outside the gene matches: 6. DNA for the CDR3: TGTGCCAGCAGTGAGGCGGGGGGGGCATTTGAGCAGTTCTTC. Amino acid sequence: CASSEAGGAFEQFF.

The V call is TRBV6-6, the J call TRBJ2-7; possible D gene TRBD1, 6 bases. The CDR3 length is 13 residues. V was trimmed by 5 bases and J by 3 bases, leaving 11 bases between them. Germline values: CDR1 MNHNY, CDR2 SVGAGI (reference sequence). The CDR3 DNA reads as TGTGCCAGCAGTCAACAGGGTATCTACGAGCAGTACGTC. Its protein product is CASSQQGIYEQYV.

This clone was recorded at least ten times. J is TRBJ2-4 and V is TRBV19; 14 bases fit TRBD2. This CDR3 has 20 amino acids. Germline-derived CDR1 and CDR2 are LNHDA and SQIVND (reference sequence). V trimming: 4 bases; J trimming: 0 bases; junction bases outside the gene matches: 11. In DNA form, the CDR3 reads TGTGCCAGTAGTACCCGACCGGGACTAGCGGGAGCTAGAGCCAAAAACATTCAGTACTTC. Translating gives CASSTRPGLAGARAKNIQYF.

V is TRBV5-8 and J is TRBJ1-2; TRBD1 might be the D (6 bases). Germline CDR1 and CDR2: SGHTS and YDEGEE. This CDR3 contains 12 residues. V was trimmed by 1 base and J by 8 bases, leaving 9 bases between them. The CDR3 loop reads CASSLYGGGYTF. The CDR3 region has the DNA TGTGCCAGCAGCTTGTACGGGGGCGGCTACACCTTC.

The chain is built from TRBV29-1 and TRBJ2-1; maybe TRBD2 (7 bases). There are 15 residues in the CDR3. The germline V gene has CDR1 SQVTM and CDR2 ANQGSEA. V lost 2 bases and J lost 6, with 17 bases in between. The CDR3 DNA sequence: TGCAGCGTTGAAAGGGCGCGGGGAGGGGGCAATGAGCAGTTCTTC. Translating gives CSVERARGGGNEQFF.